This T cell receptor beta chain was profiled in a study of blood T cells in healthy people across ages. Next came a second PCR, run for about 7 to 12 cycles, which used a sample-barcoded 5' primer along with a J-beta primer mix. TCRdb independently ran MiXCR on the 5' RACE reads; one entry per CDR3 protein. The data show around 1.7 million distinct CDR3 sequences, with 28% seen just once and around 7.7% held by the top ten. Ranging in age from roughly 6 to 90, the donors were healthy Caucasian individuals from Russia. For every donor, a draw yielded ten milliliters of peripheral blood. Of note for this clonotype: Its antigen is unknown.

Study-wide findings and caveats: Per million T cells, TCR beta diversity dropped roughly linearly as age increased.

Between the trimmed V and J ends, which lost 9 bases and 4 bases, there was a span of 6 bases. CDR3 length: 10 residues. The germline V gene has CDR1 MGHDK and CDR2 SYGVNS. Sequencing used blood. This chain joins TRBV25-1 and TRBJ1-2; D call uncertain. The clonotype originates from a woman aged 25-40 years in good health. CDR3 sequence (DNA): TGTGCCAGGACGGGCTATGGCTACACCTTC. Its translation: CARTGYGYTF.